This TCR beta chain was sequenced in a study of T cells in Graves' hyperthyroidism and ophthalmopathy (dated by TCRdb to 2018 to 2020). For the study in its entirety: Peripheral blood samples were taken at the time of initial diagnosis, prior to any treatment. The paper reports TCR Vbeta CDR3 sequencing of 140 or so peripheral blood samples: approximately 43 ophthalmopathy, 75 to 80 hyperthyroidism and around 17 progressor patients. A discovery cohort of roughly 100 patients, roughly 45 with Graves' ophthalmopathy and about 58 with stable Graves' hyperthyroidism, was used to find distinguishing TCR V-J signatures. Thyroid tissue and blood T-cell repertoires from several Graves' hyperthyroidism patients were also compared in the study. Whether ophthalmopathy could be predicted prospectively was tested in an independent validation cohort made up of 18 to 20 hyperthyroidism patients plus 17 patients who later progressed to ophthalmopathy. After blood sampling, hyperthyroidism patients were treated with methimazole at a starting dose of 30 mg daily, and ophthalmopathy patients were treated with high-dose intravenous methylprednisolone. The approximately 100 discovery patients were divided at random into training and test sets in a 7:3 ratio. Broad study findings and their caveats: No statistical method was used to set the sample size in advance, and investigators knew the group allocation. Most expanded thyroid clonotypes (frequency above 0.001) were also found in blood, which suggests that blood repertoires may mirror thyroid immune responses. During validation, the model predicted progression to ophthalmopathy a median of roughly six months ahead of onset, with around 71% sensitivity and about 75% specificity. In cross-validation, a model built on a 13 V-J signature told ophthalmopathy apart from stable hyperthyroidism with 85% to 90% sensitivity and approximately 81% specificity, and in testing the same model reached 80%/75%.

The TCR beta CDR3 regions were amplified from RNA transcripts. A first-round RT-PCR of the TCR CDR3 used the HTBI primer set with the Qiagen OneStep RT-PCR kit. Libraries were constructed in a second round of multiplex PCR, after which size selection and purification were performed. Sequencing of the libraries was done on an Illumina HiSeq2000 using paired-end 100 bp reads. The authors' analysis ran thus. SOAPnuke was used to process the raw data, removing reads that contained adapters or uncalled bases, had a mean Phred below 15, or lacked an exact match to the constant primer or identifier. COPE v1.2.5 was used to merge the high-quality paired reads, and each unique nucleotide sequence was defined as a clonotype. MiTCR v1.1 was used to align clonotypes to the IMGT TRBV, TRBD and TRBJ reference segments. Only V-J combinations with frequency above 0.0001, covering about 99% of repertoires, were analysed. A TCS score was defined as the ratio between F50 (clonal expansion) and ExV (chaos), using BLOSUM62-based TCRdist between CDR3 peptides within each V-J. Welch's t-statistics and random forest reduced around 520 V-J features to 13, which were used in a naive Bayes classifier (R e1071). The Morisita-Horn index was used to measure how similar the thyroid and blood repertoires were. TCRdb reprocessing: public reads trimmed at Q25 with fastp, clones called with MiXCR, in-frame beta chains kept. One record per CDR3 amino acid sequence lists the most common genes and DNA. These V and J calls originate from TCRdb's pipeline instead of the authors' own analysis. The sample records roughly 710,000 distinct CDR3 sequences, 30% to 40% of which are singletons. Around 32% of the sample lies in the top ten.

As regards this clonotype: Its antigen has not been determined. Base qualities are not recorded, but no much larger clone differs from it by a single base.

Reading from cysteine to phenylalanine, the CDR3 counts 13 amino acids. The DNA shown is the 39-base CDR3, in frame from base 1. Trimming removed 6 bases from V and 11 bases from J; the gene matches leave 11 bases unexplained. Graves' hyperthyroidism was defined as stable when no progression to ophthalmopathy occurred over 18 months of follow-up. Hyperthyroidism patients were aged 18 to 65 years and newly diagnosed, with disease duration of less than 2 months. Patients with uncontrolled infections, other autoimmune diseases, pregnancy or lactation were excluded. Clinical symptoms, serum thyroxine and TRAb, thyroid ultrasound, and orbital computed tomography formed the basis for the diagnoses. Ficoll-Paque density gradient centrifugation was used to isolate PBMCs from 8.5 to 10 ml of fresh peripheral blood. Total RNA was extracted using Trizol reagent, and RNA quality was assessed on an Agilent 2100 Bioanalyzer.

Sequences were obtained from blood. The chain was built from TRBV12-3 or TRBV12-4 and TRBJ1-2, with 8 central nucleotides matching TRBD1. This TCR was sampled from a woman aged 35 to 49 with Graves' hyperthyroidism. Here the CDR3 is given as CASRPGQGVEYTF. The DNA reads TGTGCCAGCAGGCCCGGACAGGGAGTAGAGTACACCTTC.